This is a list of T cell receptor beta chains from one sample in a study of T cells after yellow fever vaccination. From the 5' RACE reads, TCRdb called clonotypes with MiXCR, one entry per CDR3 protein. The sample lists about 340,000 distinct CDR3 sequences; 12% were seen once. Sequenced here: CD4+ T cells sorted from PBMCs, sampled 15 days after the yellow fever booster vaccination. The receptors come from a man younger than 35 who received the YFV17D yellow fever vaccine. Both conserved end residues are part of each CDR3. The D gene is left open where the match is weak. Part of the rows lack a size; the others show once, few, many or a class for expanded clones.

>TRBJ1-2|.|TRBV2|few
TGTGCCAGCACCAAGAACCTGGGTGGCTACACCTTC
CASTKNLGGYTF
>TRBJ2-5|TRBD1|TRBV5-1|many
TGCGCCAGCAGCTTGAGCAGGGGGACAGGGGCGTTACAAGAGACCCAGTACTTC
CASSLSRGTGALQETQYF
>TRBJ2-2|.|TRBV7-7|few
TGTGCTAGCAGCTCATCAGCTGCCAACACCGGGGAGCTGTTTTTT
CASSSSAANTGELFF
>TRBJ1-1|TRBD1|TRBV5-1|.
TGCGCCAGCAGCTTAGGGGGAACAGGGGGTAGTTTTGAAGCTTTCTTT
CASSLGGTGGSFEAFF
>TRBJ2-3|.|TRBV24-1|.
TGTGCCACCAGTGACCCGCGGGGGCCGGGAGATACGCAGTATTTT
CATSDPRGPGDTQYF
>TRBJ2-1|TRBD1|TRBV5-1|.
TGCGCCAGCAGCTTATACAGGGGGTACAATGAGCAGTTCTTC
CASSLYRGYNEQFF
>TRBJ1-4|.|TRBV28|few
TGTGCCACCCTACCCGCAGGCGCCCTTGAAAAACTGTTTTTT
CATLPAGALEKLFF
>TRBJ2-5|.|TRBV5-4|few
TGTGCCAGCAGCTTAGGTGGGGCCGGTCGGGAGACCCAGTACTTC
CASSLGGAGRETQYF
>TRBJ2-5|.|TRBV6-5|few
TGTGCCAGCAGCAGAGGGGGGAATGCGGAGACCCAGTACTTC
CASSRGGNAETQYF
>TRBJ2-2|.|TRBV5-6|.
TGTGCCAGCAGCTTTTCGGGCAGTACATTTCTTAGGGAGCTGTTTTTT
CASSFSGSTFLRELFF
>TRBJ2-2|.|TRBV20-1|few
TGCAGTGCCACCAAGGCAGGGTGGGGGTCCGGGGAGCTGTTTTTT
CSATKAGWGSGELFF
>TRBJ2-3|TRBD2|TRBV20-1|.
TGCAGTGCTAGGGCCCTGGCGGCGGGGGGAATCACAGATACGCAGTATTTT
CSARALAAGGITDTQYF
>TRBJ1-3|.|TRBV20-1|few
TGCAGTGCTAAGGGCGGGGCCTCTGGAAACACCATATATTTT
CSAKGGASGNTIYF
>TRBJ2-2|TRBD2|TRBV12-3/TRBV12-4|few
TGTGCCAGCAGTTTTTCTAGCGGCGCCGGGGAGCTGTTTTTT
CASSFSSGAGELFF
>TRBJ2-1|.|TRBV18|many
TGTGCCAGCTCACCACAGGGCTACAATGAGCAGTTCTTC
CASSPQGYNEQFF
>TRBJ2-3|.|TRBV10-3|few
TGTGCCATCAGTGTAGAGCAGGCCACAGATACGCAGTATTTT
CAISVEQATDTQYF
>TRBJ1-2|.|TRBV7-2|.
TGTGCCAGCAGCTTAGAAGGACATTTAGGCTATGGCTACACCTTC
CASSLEGHLGYGYTF
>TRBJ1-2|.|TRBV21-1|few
TGTGCCAGCAGCCTACTGGACAGGATCTATGGCTACACCTTC
CASSLLDRIYGYTF
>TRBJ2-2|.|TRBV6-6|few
TGTGCCAGCAGTGCGGACAGGAACACCGGGGAGCTGTTTTTT
CASSADRNTGELFF
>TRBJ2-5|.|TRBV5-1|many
TGCGCCAGCCGTTATACGTACCAAGAGACCCAGTACTTC
CASRYTYQETQYF
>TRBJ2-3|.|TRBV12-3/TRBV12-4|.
TGTGCCAGCAGTTTGGGGATTTCGGGTAGCACAGATACGCAGTATTTT
CASSLGISGSTDTQYF
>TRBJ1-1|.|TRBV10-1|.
TGCGCCAGCAGTAGTGTACTAGGTCGGAACACTGAAGCTTTCTTT
CASSSVLGRNTEAFF
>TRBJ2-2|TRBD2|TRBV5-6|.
TGTGCCAGCGGGGGGGTCGGCACCGGGGAGCTGTTTTTT
CASGGVGTGELFF
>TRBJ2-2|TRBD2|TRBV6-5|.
TGTGCCAGCAGTTACAGGTCTAGCGGGGGGTCCGGGGAGCTGTTTTTT
CASSYRSSGGSGELFF
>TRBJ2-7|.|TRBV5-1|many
TGCGCCAGCAGCTTGGAGGGAACCTACGAGCAGTACTTC
CASSLEGTYEQYF
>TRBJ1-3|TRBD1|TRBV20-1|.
TGCAGTGCTAGGGGGACGGGACAGGGCTCTGGAAACACCATATATTTT
CSARGTGQGSGNTIYF
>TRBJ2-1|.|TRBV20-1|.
TGCAGTGCTAGACAGGGGAACAATGAGCAGTTCTTC
CSARQGNNEQFF
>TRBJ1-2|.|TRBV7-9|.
TGTGCCAGCAGCCCCTCACAGGCATTCGTGGGGGGCGATGGCTACACCTTC
CASSPSQAFVGGDGYTF
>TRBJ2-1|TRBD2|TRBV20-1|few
TGCAGTGCCATTACTAGCGGGGGTTGGAATGAGCAGTTCTTC
CSAITSGGWNEQFF
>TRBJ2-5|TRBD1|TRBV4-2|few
TGTGCCAGCAGCCGTTCCATCGGGACAGTAACTGAGACCCAGTACTTC
CASSRSIGTVTETQYF
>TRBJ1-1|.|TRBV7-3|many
TGTGCCAGCAAAGGTCGGTACTCTGAAGCTTTCTTT
CASKGRYSEAFF